Below are 8 T cell receptor beta chains sequenced from a single sample in a study of neurological immune-mediated disorders (dated by TCRdb to about 2019). Receptors were amplified or captured by 5' RACE. Sequenced on an Illumina HiSeq 2500. The public sequencing data were trimmed at Q25 with fastp and processed into clonotypes with MiXCR by TCRdb, which kept only in-frame beta chains. Entries are consolidated by CDR3 protein sequence, retaining the most common genes and DNA. The sample includes roughly 48,000 distinct CDR3 sequences, with more than 5% observed a single time. Approximately 1.5% of the sample comes from the top ten. The sequenced material came from CD4+ T cells from blood. The receptors derive from a woman aged 18 to 35 with multiple sclerosis.

This clonotype was recorded many times. This chain links TRBV20-1 with TRBJ2-3; D may be TRBD1 (5 bases). CDR1 DFQATT and CDR2 SNEGSKA come from the germline V gene (reference sequence). The CDR3 length is 14 residues. V was clipped by 5 bases and J by 3 bases, with 15 bases between them. The CDR3 loop is CSAQGPVRTDTQYF. In DNA form, the CDR3 reads TGCAGTGCTCAGGGCCCTGTAAGGACAGATACGCAGTATTTT.

This clonotype was seen repeatedly, ten times or more. The chain combines TRBV7-2 with TRBJ1-1, with 11 bases matching TRBD1. Unmatched junction bases numbered 7, after V lost 2 bases and J lost 5 bases. Germline CDR1 and CDR2: SGHTA and FQGNSA. The CDR3 sequence is 16 residues long. The CDR3 region is CASSLLGGQGGTEAFF. For the CDR3, the DNA is TGTGCCAGCAGCTTATTAGGGGGACAGGGGGGGACTGAAGCTTTCTTT. Based on the CDR3 plus reference TRBV7-2 and TRBJ1-1, the full variable domain is GAGVSQSPSNKVTEKGKDVELRCDPISGHTALYWYRQSLGQGLEFLIYFQGNSAPDKSGLPSDRFSAERTGGSVSTLTIQRTQQEDSAVYLCASSLLGGQGGTEAFFGQGTRLTVV.

This clonotype was counted ten times or more. The chain employs TRBV20-1 and TRBJ1-1, with 12 positions matching TRBD1. The CDR3 consists of 16 residues. Per the germline V gene, CDR1 is DFQATT and CDR2 is SNEGSKA (reference sequence). CDR3 in amino acids: CRIKLGTGGMNTEAFF. The DNA of the CDR3 is TGCAGGATAAAGCTTGGGACAGGGGGCATGAACACTGAAGCTTTCTTT.

This clonotype was counted many times. The V and J genes are TRBV12-3 or TRBV12-4 and TRBJ1-1; TRBD1 might be the D (6 bases). Trimming took 10 bases from V and 2 from J, leaving 11 bases between them. This CDR3 region has 12 residues. The CDR3 sequence is CATKGGNTEAFF. CDR3 nucleotide sequence: TGTGCCACCAAGGGGGGTAACACTGAAGCTTTCTTT.

This clonotype was observed a handful of times. The CDR3 DNA is TGCAGCGTTGAATGGAGGGATACGGGGGAGCTGTTTTTT. It is translated as CSVEWRDTGELFF. This chain joins TRBV29-1 and TRBJ2-2; D possibly corresponds to TRBD2 (6 bases). With 2 bases removed from V and 8 bases from J, the gap between germline ends came to 12 bases. In germline, CDR1 is SQVTM, CDR2 ANQGSEA. The CDR3 has 13 residues.

This clonotype was counted at least ten times. The V gene is TRBV6-5, the J gene TRBJ2-1; 7 bases line up with TRBD1. This CDR3 spans 15 amino acids. Looked up from germline, CDR1 is MNHEY and CDR2 is SVGAGI. The J segment lost 9 bases and the V segment lost 4 bases, leaving 12 bases of the junction unmatched. The CDR3 bases are TGTGCCAGCAGTTCGAACAGGGGTGGGATTGGTGAGCAGTTCTTC. Protein product: CASSSNRGGIGEQFF.

The rearrangement links TRBV3-1 to TRBJ2-1; D gene ambiguous. V lost 6 bases to trimming and J lost 7 bases, with 13 bases between them. Germline assignment: CDR1 LGHDT and CDR2 YNNKEL (reference sequence). The CDR3 runs to 13 residues. The CDR3 DNA sequence: TGTGCCAGCAGGCAGCCAAGTGGGAATGAGCAGTTCTTC. Residues: CASRQPSGNEQFF.

This clonotype showed up many times. In nucleotides, the CDR3 is TGCGCCAGCACGCCAGGACCTGGGGCCAACGTCCTGACTTTC. Amino acid sequence: CASTPGPGANVLTF. This chain uses TRBV5-1 with TRBJ2-6; D not resolved. Germline lookup yields CDR1 SGHRS and CDR2 YFSETQ. Trimming cost V 6 bases and J 2 bases, with 9 bases left between them. The CDR3 sequence is 14 residues long.